These T cell receptor beta chains were read from a single sample in a study of blood T cell repertoires in COVID-19. Some clones are missing from TCRdb's copy, which holds only in-frame ones; the method was immunoSEQ multiplex PCR. The sample records about 240,000 clones, 75% to 90% being singletons. Sequenced input: peripheral blood. These receptors all stem from a woman in her fifties or sixties with active or convalescent COVID-19. The CDR3 runs from the conserved cysteine through the conserved F or W. Rows give clone size only sometimes, using once, few, many, or a class for an expanded clone.

size	V	J	CDR3
.	TRBV5-1	TRBJ1-1	CASSRTSHTEAFF
.	TRBV5-1	TRBJ2-1	CASQGRGGTDEQFF
.	TRBV6-5	TRBJ2-5	CASSYSLAGETQYF
.	TRBV30	TRBJ1-3	CAWSDLGTPYGNTIYF
.	TRBV2	TRBJ2-2	CASSGEAGANTGELFF
few	TRBV10-3	TRBJ1-1	CAISDRQMNTEAFF
.	TRBV6-5	TRBJ1-1	CASTSVRGSRAEAFF
.	TRBV18	TRBJ1-6	CASSPAGEDSPLHF
many	TRBV2	TRBJ1-2	CASSESRYRVQNYGYTF
.	TRBV10-3	TRBJ1-1	CAISESPGVTEAFF
.	TRBV18	TRBJ2-6	CASSPDSTSGANVLTF
.	TRBV4-1	TRBJ2-7	CASGTGPSYEQYF
.	TRBV3-1/TRBV3-2	TRBJ2-3	CASSQGPVSTDTQYF
few	TRBV7-6	TRBJ2-1	CASSRSGGADNEQFF
.	TRBV7-3	TRBJ2-7	CASSPGQGSAEQYF
.	TRBV6-1	TRBJ2-1	CASSENTSGGAREQFF
.	TRBV5-1	TRBJ2-5	CASTTGRASQETQYF
.	TRBV5-6	TRBJ2-7	CASSLNMQAYSYEQYF
.	TRBV6-2/TRBV6-3	TRBJ1-5	CASSYLHTGREQPQHF
once	TRBV7-9	TRBJ2-5	CASSRRGLEPQYF
.	TRBV6-2/TRBV6-3	TRBJ2-6	CASSDGGAGANVLTF
once	TRBV5-6	TRBJ2-1	CASSGDRAGVYNEQFF
once	TRBV19	TRBJ1-1	CASSIPGLAQNTEAFF
.	TRBV2	TRBJ1-1	CASGDRVRPAEAFF
once	TRBV5-1	TRBJ2-1	CASRELAGGYNEQFF
.	TRBV5-6	TRBJ1-1	CASSYRGWDTEAFF
.	TRBV5-1	TRBJ2-3	CASSLDQGTQYF
.	TRBV23-1	TRBJ1-1	CASSPRAGGLNTEAFF
few	TRBV4-3	TRBJ1-5	CASSQGLHQPQHF
.	TRBV3-1/TRBV3-2	TRBJ2-3	CASSQRTSGITDTQYF
once	TRBV30	TRBJ2-7	CAWSVWGQGEQYF
.	TRBV13	TRBJ2-7	CASSAQSSGANSYEQYF
.	TRBV7-8	TRBJ2-1	CASSLGPTTGQFF
.	TRBV19	TRBJ1-4	CASSIAGATNEKLFF
.	TRBV12-3/TRBV12-4	TRBJ1-2	CASSTGQGYGYTF
.	TRBV27	TRBJ1-2	CASRRTGTGAYVKGYTF
.	TRBV6-6	TRBJ1-1	CASSSVEVVEAFF
.	TRBV10-3	TRBJ1-1	CAIRDREETEAFF
.	TRBV19	TRBJ2-7	CASSMRQELSYEQYF
.	TRBV2	TRBJ1-4	CASTGGSTATNEKLFF
once	TRBV5-4	TRBJ1-6	CASSPPTGDNSPLHF
.	TRBV19	TRBJ1-2	CASSSRRVQGYGYTF
.	TRBV27	TRBJ1-2	CASSFDGAYGYTF
.	TRBV2	TRBJ2-3	CASSAYRGQTKDTDTQYF